A single sample is the source of the 28 T cell receptor beta chains below, sequenced in a study of OX40 agonist ivuxolimab in advanced cancers. Generated by immunoSEQ multiplex PCR, the TCRdb table keeps only in-frame clones and is missing some. In the table there are about 27,000 clones, 76% of which are singletons. Sequences were derived from CD4+ or CD8+ T cells sorted from blood, sampled in a trial of the OX40 agonist ivuxolimab. Every receptor here comes from an adult with an advanced solid tumor such as melanoma, head and neck, liver or kidney cancer.

This sequence joins TRBV11-3 and TRBJ2-2; D might be TRBD2 (6 bases). V dropped 3 bases and J dropped 7 bases, with 12 bases sitting between them. Looked up from germline, CDR1 is SGHNT and CDR2 is YENEEA. The length of the CDR3 is 14 residues. CDR3 sequence: CASSLEGRSGELFF. The CDR3 nucleotides are TGTGCCAGCAGCTTGGAGGGTAGGAGCGGGGAGCTGTTTTTT.

This clone has just one count. The V call is TRBV6-5, the J call TRBJ1-4; tentative D call: TRBD1 (5 bases). This CDR3 has 15 amino acids. Between the trimmed V and J ends, which lost 7 bases and 2 bases, there was a span of 14 bases. Per the germline V gene, CDR1 is MNHEY and CDR2 is SVGAGI. CDR3 sequence: CASNLAGGTNEKLFF. CDR3 nucleotide sequence: TGTGCCAGCAACCTCGCGGGGGGGACTAATGAAAAACTGTTTTTT.

The count of this clone is one. The CDR3 nucleotides are TGTGCCAGTAGTAATAGTAGCGGGGGGACGCGCGGGACGCAGTATTTT. Translating it yields CASSNSSGGTRGTQYF. The chain employs TRBV19 and TRBJ2-3; 10 bases are shared with TRBD2. Germline V gene data show CDR1 as LNHDA and CDR2 as SQIVND (reference sequence). The V segment lost 4 bases and the J segment 9 bases; nucleotides outside the gene matches: 13. The CDR3 contains 16 residues.

The chain has TRBV9 and TRBJ1-3; no clear D gene. Deletions cut 1 base from V and 4 bases from J, with 12 bases between. From germline, CDR1 is SGDLS and CDR2 YYNGEE. The CDR3 runs 15 residues. The CDR3 bases are TGTGCCAGCAGCGTATCGCCAGTTAAAGGAAACACCATATATTTT. This translates into CASSVSPVKGNTIYF.

This chain uses TRBV18 with TRBJ2-3; no definite D call. The ends were cut back, 2 bases at V and 5 bases at J, with 2 bases in the middle. In germline, CDR1 is KGHSH, CDR2 LQKENI. The CDR3 covers 11 residues. CDR3 residues: CASSPGDTQYF. DNA for the CDR3: TGTGCCAGCTCACCAGGAGATACGCAGTATTTT.

The chain combines TRBV2 with TRBJ2-5; D unclear. Germline CDR1 reads SNHLY; CDR2 reads FYNNEI. V was cut by 9 bases and J by 5 bases, with 13 bases left in between. This CDR3 has 12 residues. CDR3 residues: CASSIARETQYF. CDR3 nucleotide sequence: TGTGCCAGTTCCATAGCTCGGGAGACCCAGTACTTC.

This chain joins TRBV6-1 and TRBJ2-7, with 7 positions matching TRBD2. The CDR3 has 14 residues. CDR1 is MNHNS and CDR2 is SASEGT in the germline V gene. Trimming cost V 6 bases and J 2 bases; bases outside gene matches: 7. CDR3 nucleotides: TGTGCCAGCAGCCGGGACTACACCACCTACGAGCAGTACTTC. It specifies CASSRDYTTYEQYF.

The V and J genes are TRBV7-2 and TRBJ2-7, with D perhaps TRBD1 or TRBD2 (6 bases each). CDR3 length: 15 amino acids. The germline V gene has CDR1 SGHTA and CDR2 FQGNSA. Trimming cost V 1 base and J 1 base, with 11 bases left between them. CDR3 nucleotide sequence: TGTGCCAGCAGCTTAGTGGGGGGCATTTCCTACGAGCAGTACTTC. Residues: CASSLVGGISYEQYF.

The V call is TRBV5-1, the J call TRBJ1-6; D might be TRBD1 (5 bases). V lost 7 bases to trimming and J lost 7 bases, with 21 bases between them. This CDR3 spans 16 amino acids. CDR1 and CDR2 (germline): SGHRS, YFSETQ. CDR3 bases: TGCGCCAGCGGCTCGGGGCGGGTAGACATCAATTCACCCCTCCACTTT. Translated: CASGSGRVDINSPLHF.

This clone was observed once. CDR3 in amino acids: CASSWGQKTEAFF. The CDR3, as DNA: TGCGCCAGCAGCTGGGGACAAAAGACTGAAGCTTTCTTT. The chain joins TRBV5-1 to TRBJ1-1; perhaps TRBD1 as D (6 bases). The CDR3 is 13 amino acids. Germline V gene data show CDR1 as SGHRS and CDR2 as YFSETQ. V lost 3 bases and J 5 bases, leaving 11 bases between the germline ends.

The chain combines TRBV6-5 with TRBJ1-1; possible D gene TRBD1, 6 bases. Between the trimmed V and J ends, which lost 4 bases and 0 bases, there was a span of 15 bases. This CDR3 contains 16 residues. Germline CDR1 reads MNHEY; CDR2 reads SVGAGI. This CDR3 is CASSSHRTGLNTEAFF. Written as DNA, the CDR3 is TGTGCCAGCAGTTCTCATCGCACAGGGTTGAACACTGAAGCTTTCTTT.

The chain carries TRBV5-1 and TRBJ2-3; 16 bases agree with TRBD2. Trimming cost V 4 bases and J 5 bases; bases outside gene matches: 4. Germline V gene data show CDR1 as SGHRS and CDR2 as YFSETQ. The CDR3 consists of 16 residues. The CDR3 nucleotides are TGCGCCAGCAGCACGGGACTAGCGGGGGGGAGAGATACGCAGTATTTT. It translates to CASSTGLAGGRDTQYF.

The chain uses TRBV18 and TRBJ2-1, with TRBD1 matching over 8 bases. From germline, CDR1 is KGHSH and CDR2 LQKENI. After removal of 6 bases from V and 1 base from J, the junction contained 2 bases not matched to a gene. The CDR3 is 14 residues long. CDR3 protein: CASSWDRSYNEQFF. CDR3 bases: TGTGCCAGCTCGTGGGACAGGTCCTACAATGAGCAGTTCTTC.

In this sample, this clone turned up a few times. The chain recombines TRBV6-6 with TRBJ1-2; D possibly corresponds to TRBD1 (6 bases). Per the germline V gene, CDR1 is MNHNY and CDR2 is SVGAGI (reference sequence). V lost 11 bases to trimming and J lost 8 bases, with 18 bases between them. This CDR3 comprises 12 residues. In DNA, the CDR3 is TGTGCCGGACAAAACAGGGCAAAGGGCTACACCTTC. This encodes CAGQNRAKGYTF.

The V gene is TRBV15, the J gene TRBJ2-1, with TRBD2 as a possible D gene (6 bases). V was pared by 3 bases and J by 3 bases, with 15 bases between. From germline, CDR1 is LNHNV and CDR2 YYDKDF (reference sequence). The CDR3 is 16 amino acids. The CDR3 DNA is TGTGCCACCAGCAGGGGGATTGGGGGAGGCTACAATGAGCAGTTCTTC. Its translation is CATSRGIGGGYNEQFF.

The chain combines TRBV11-2 with TRBJ2-6; D gene unclear. The V gene's germline CDR1 is SGHAT and CDR2 FQNNGV. The V end lost 0 bases, the J end lost 0 bases, and 3 bases lay between the germline ends. This CDR3 contains 15 residues. The CDR3 protein is CASSLDPSGANVLTF. The CDR3, as DNA: TGTGCCAGCAGCTTAGATCCCTCTGGGGCCAACGTCCTGACTTTC.

The chain is built from TRBV11-3 and TRBJ1-2; 9 nucleotides agree with TRBD1. After removal of 5 bases from V and 5 bases from J, the junction contained 18 bases not matched to a gene. The CDR3 covers 18 residues. The germline CDR1 and CDR2 sequences are SGHNT and YENEEA. The CDR3 bases are TGTGCCAGCAGCCTCCTTTATCGGCGTTGGACAGGGGTTTATGGCTACACCTTC. Its protein product is CASSLLYRRWTGVYGYTF. The full variable domain, with the rest looked up from reference TRBV11-3 and TRBJ1-2, is EAGVVQSPRYKIIEKKQPVAFWCNPISGHNTLYWYLQNLGQGPELLIRYENEEAVDDSQLPKDRFSAERLKGVDSTLKIQPAELGDSAVYLCASSLLYRRWTGVYGYTFGSGTRLTVV.

J is TRBJ2-5 and V is TRBV4-1; no firm D call. Germline V gene sequence: CDR1 MGHRA, CDR2 YSYEKL. V dropped 1 base and J dropped 4 bases, with 16 bases sitting between them. This CDR3 spans 16 amino acids. CDR3 DNA: TGCGCCAGCAGCCAAGGGGGAACGACCCTCGGAGAGACCCAGTACTTC. Translated, it gives CASSQGGTTLGETQYF.

The chain has TRBV6-1 and TRBJ2-7, with D maybe TRBD1 (6 bases). Trimming cost V 5 bases and J 2 bases, with 16 bases left between them. The CDR3 length is 15 residues. Germline values: CDR1 MNHNS, CDR2 SASEGT. CDR3 sequence reads: CASSTRGSVAYEQYF. In DNA, the CDR3 is TGTGCCAGCAGTACCAGGGGCTCAGTCGCCTACGAGCAGTACTTC.

The V gene is TRBV6-4, the J gene TRBJ2-1, with D perhaps given as TRBD1 or TRBD2 (6 bases each). Germline-derived CDR1 and CDR2 are MRHNA and SNTAGT. This CDR3 spans 15 amino acids. Trimming took 2 bases from V and 8 from J, leaving 16 bases between them. The DNA of the CDR3 is TGTGCCAGCAGTGACGAGGGGGGTCCCTGGGATGAGCAGTTCTTC. Its translation: CASSDEGGPWDEQFF.

This chain links TRBV5-1 with TRBJ2-5, with D perhaps TRBD1 (5 bases). Between the trimmed V and J ends, which lost 6 bases and 5 bases, there was a span of 8 bases. Germline V gene lookup returns CDR1 SGHRS and CDR2 YFSETQ. CDR3 length equals 11 residues. The CDR3 bases are TGCGCCAGCAAAGGGGCTGAGACCCAGTACTTC. Translation gives CASKGAETQYF.

The V and J genes are TRBV5-4 and TRBJ1-2, with 11 bases aligning to TRBD1. This CDR3 contains 15 residues. Trimming at V came to 0 bases and at J to 6 bases, leaving 4 bases not matched to a gene. Germline V gene data show CDR1 as SGHNT and CDR2 as YYREEE (reference sequence). For the CDR3, the DNA is TGTGCCAGCAGCTTGGATCGGGGACAGGGGGATGGCTACACCTTC. Protein product: CASSLDRGQGDGYTF.

This chain's CDR3 is CASSYSARKQFF. CDR3 bases: TGTGCCAGCAGTTACTCAGCGAGAAAGCAGTTCTTC. The gene calls are TRBV6-6 and TRBJ2-1; D unresolved. The CDR3 contains 12 residues. The V gene lost 0 bases and the J gene lost 11 bases, with 8 bases spanning the gap. CDR1 MNHNY and CDR2 SVGAGI come from the germline V gene (reference sequence).

The chain recombines TRBV4-1 with TRBJ2-7, with a possible D match to TRBD1 (5 bases). V lost 1 base and J 6 bases, leaving 19 bases between the germline ends. Germline V lookup: CDR1 MGHRA, CDR2 YSYEKL. This CDR3 region has 16 residues. For the CDR3, the DNA is TGCGCCAGCAGCCAAGCGTCAAACAGGTACCTACGCGAGCAGTACTTC. Residues: CASSQASNRYLREQYF.

The chain employs TRBV5-1 and TRBJ2-4, with D perhaps given as TRBD1 or TRBD2 (6 bases each). The CDR3 totals 15 residues. V gave up 3 bases and J gave up 0 bases, with 10 bases separating them. From germline, CDR1 is SGHRS and CDR2 YFSETQ. The DNA for the CDR3 is TGCGCCAGCAGCTATGGGGGGCTAGCCAAAAACATTCAGTACTTC. As protein: CASSYGGLAKNIQYF.

The rearrangement uses TRBV2 and TRBJ2-2; unclear D gene. CDR1 SNHLY and CDR2 FYNNEI come from the germline V gene. The CDR3 has 14 amino acids. The V and J ends lost 7 bases and 0 bases respectively, with 9 bases between them. The CDR3 nucleotides are TGTGCCAGCAAGGAAGTACCGAACACCGGGGAGCTGTTTTTT. Translating it yields CASKEVPNTGELFF.

The chain carries TRBV28 and TRBJ1-1, with a tentative D call TRBD1 (5 bases). Trimming left V 5 bases short and J 1 base short, with 14 bases between. The germline V gene has CDR1 MDHEN and CDR2 SYDVKM. This CDR3 has 15 amino acids. CDR3 DNA sequence: TGTGCCAGCAGTCCCCCAGGGAGAAGGAACACTGAAGCTTTCTTT. This sequence encodes CASSPPGRRNTEAFF.

V usage is TRBV5-1 and J usage is TRBJ2-7; a possible D gene is TRBD1 (5 bases). The V end was cut by 0 bases, the J end by 0 bases, with 13 bases between. The germline V gene encodes CDR1 SGHRS and CDR2 YFSETQ. The CDR3 covers 16 residues. CDR3 nucleotides: TGCGCCAGCAGCTTGGGAATAGGGGCGATCTCCTACGAGCAGTACTTC. This sequence encodes CASSLGIGAISYEQYF. Full variable domain (remainder filled in from reference TRBV5-1 and TRBJ2-7): KAGVTQTPRYLIKTRGQQVTLSCSPISGHRSVSWYQQTPGQGLQFLFEYFSETQRNKGNFPGRFSGRQFSNSRSEMNVSTLELGDSALYLCASSLGIGAISYEQYFGPGTRLTVT.